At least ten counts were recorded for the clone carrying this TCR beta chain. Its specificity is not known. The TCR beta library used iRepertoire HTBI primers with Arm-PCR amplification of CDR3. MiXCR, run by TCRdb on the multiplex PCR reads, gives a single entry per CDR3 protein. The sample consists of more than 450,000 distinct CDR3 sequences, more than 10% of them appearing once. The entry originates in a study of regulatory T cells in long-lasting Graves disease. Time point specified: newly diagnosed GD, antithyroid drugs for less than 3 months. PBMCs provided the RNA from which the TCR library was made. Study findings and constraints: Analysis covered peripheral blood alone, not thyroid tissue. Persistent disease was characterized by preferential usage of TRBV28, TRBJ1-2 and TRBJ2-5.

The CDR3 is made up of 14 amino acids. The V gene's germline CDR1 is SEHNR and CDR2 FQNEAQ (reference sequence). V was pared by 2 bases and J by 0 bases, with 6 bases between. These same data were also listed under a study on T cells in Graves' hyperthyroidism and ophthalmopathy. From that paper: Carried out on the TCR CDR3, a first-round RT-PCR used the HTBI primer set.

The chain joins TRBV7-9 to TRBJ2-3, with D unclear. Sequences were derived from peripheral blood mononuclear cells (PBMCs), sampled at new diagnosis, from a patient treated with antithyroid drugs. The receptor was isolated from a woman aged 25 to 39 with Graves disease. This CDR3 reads CASSLLPSTDTQYF. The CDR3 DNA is TGTGCCAGCAGCTTACTTCCTAGCACAGATACGCAGTATTTT. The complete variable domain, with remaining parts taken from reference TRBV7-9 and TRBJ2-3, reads DTGVSQNPRHKITKRGQNVTFRCDPISEHNRLYWYRQTLGQGPEFLTYFQNEAQLEKSRLLSDRFSAERPKGSFSTLEIQRTEQGDSAMYLCASSLLPSTDTQYFGPGTRLTVL.